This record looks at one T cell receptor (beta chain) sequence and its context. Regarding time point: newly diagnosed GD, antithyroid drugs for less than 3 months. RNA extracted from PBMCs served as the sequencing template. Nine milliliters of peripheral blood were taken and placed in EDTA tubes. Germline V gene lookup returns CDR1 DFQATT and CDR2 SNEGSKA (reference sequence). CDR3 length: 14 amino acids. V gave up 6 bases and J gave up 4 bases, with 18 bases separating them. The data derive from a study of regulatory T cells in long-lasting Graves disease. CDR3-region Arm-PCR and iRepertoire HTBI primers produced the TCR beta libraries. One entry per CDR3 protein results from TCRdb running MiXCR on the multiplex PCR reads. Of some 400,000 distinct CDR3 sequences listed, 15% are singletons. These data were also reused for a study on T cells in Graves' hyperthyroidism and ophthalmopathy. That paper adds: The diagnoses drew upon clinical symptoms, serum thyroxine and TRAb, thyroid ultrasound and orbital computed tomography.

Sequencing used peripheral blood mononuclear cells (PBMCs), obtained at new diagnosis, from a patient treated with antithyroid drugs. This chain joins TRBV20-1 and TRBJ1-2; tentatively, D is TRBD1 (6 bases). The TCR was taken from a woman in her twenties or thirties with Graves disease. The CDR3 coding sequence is TGCAGTGCCCGCCCGGGGGGCTATTCCTATGGCTACACCTTC. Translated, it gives CSARPGGYSYGYTF.